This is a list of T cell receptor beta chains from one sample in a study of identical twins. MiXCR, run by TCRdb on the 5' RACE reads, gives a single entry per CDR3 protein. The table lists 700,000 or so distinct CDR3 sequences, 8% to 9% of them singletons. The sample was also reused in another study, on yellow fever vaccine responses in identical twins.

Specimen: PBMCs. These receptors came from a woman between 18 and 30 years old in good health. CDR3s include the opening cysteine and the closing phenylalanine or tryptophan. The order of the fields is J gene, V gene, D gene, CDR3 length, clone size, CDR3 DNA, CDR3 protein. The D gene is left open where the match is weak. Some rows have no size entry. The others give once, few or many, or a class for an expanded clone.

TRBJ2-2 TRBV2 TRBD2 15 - TGTGCCAGCAGCGTTAGCGGGAGAGGCACCGGGGAGCTGTTTTTT CASSVSGRGTGELFF
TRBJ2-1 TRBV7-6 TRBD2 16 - TGTGCCAGCAGCTTAGTGGGACTAGGTTCCTACAATGAGCAGTTCTTC CASSLVGLGSYNEQFF
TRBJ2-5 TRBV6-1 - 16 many TGTGCCAGCAGAGAACAGGGCCCGCCGTACCAAGAGACCCAGTACTTC CASREQGPPYQETQYF
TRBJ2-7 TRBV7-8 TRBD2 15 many TGTGCCAGCAGCAGAATGGGGACTAGCGCTACCGAGCAGTACTTC CASSRMGTSATEQYF
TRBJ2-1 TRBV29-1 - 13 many TGCAGCGTTGATCTCGGGGTATTCGATGAGCAGTTCTTC CSVDLGVFDEQFF
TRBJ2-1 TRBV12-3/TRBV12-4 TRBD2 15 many TGTGCCAGCAGCCTCATAGCGGGAGAGAAGTATGAGCAGTTCTTC CASSLIAGEKYEQFF
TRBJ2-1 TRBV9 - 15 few TGTGCCAGCAGCGTTCAGGAGGCACCTTACGATGAGCAGTTCTTC CASSVQEAPYDEQFF
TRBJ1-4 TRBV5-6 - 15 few TGTGCCAGCAGCCAGGGGCCCAACCCTAATGAAAAACTGTTTTTT CASSQGPNPNEKLFF
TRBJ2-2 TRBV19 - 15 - TGTGCCAGTAGTAAACCGGGACTCAACACCGGGGAGCTGTTTTTT CASSKPGLNTGELFF
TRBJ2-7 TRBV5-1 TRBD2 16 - TGCGCCAGCAGCTCCGGGACTAGCGGGGCTCCGTTCGAGCAGTACTTC CASSSGTSGAPFEQYF
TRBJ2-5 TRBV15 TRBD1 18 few TGTGCCACCAGCAGAGATCGGTCTTGGGACAGGGGAGGGGAGACCCAGTACTTC CATSRDRSWDRGGETQYF
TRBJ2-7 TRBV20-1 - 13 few TGCAGTGCTACCACGGGGGCTCTGGGCGAGCAGTACTTC CSATTGALGEQYF
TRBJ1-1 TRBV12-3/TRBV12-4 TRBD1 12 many TGTGCCAGCAGCCCAGGGGGGAGTGTAGCTTTCTTT CASSPGGSVAFF
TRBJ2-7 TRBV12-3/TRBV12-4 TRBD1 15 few TGTGCCAGCAGTTATACAGGGGAATACTCCTACGAGCAGTACTTC CASSYTGEYSYEQYF
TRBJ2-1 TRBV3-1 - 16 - TGTGCCAGCAGCCAAGAGGGACTCAGCTCCTACAATGAGCAGTTCTTC CASSQEGLSSYNEQFF
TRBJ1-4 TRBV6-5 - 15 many TGTGCCAGCAGTCGGACAGACACAACTAATGAAAAACTGTTTTTT CASSRTDTTNEKLFF
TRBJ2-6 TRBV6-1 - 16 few TGTGCCAGCAGGGACACCCTACCCTCTGGGGCCAACGTCCTGACTTTC CASRDTLPSGANVLTF
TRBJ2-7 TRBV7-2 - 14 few TGTGCCAGCAGCTTAGCCCCAGGGGAAAACGAGCAGTACTTC CASSLAPGENEQYF
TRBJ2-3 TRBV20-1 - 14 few TGCAGTGCTATGGAGATCCCTCTCACAGATACGCAGTATTTT CSAMEIPLTDTQYF
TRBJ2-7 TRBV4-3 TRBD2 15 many TGCGCCAGCAGCCAATTCGCGGGAGAAGTCTACGAGCAGTACTTC CASSQFAGEVYEQYF
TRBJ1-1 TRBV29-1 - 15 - TGCAGCGTTGTTTGGACCCGACAAGTGAACACTGAAGCTTTCTTT CSVVWTRQVNTEAFF
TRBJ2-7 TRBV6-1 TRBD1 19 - TGTGCCAGCAGTGAAGGCACGCGACAGGGGGCTACGAGCTCCTACGAGCAGTACTTC CASSEGTRQGATSSYEQYF
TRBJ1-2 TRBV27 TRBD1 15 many TGTGCCAGCAGTTCACGGGACAGGCGGCGGGATGGCTACACCTTC CASSSRDRRRDGYTF
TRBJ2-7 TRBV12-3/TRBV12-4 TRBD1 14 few TGTGCCAGCAGCCCGACAGGGGGAAGGCTGGAGCAGTACTTC CASSPTGGRLEQYF
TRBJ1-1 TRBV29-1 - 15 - TGCAGCGTTGAGGGGGCCCCGAACGCGAACACTGAAGCTTTCTTT CSVEGAPNANTEAFF
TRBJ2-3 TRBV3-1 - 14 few TGTGCCAGCAGCCAAGAGGGATGGGCAGATACGCAGTATTTT CASSQEGWADTQYF
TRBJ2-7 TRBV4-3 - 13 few TGCGCCAGCAGCCCTCGGAATGGGTTTGAGCAGTACTTC CASSPRNGFEQYF
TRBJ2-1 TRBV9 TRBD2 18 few TGTGCCAGCAGCGTAGCCCACGGACTAGCGGGGTTTGTTGATGAGCAGTTCTTC CASSVAHGLAGFVDEQFF
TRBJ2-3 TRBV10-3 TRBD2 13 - TGTGCCATCAGTCCGGGACTGGCGGGGGCGCAGTATTTT CAISPGLAGAQYF
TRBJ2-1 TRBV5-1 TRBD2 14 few TGCGCCAGCAAGACTAGCGGGGGATACAATGAGCAGTTCTTC CASKTSGGYNEQFF
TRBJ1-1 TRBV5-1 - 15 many TGCGCCAGCAGCTGGGGAAGGGTCTCGAACACTGAAGCTTTCTTT CASSWGRVSNTEAFF
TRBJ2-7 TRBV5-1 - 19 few TGCGCCAGCAGCCCCCGGGCTCAGGGGACTCCACGATCAAGTCTCGAGCAGTACTTC CASSPRAQGTPRSSLEQYF
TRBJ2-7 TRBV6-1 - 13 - TGTGCCAGCAACCATAAATACAGCCACGAGCAGTACTTC CASNHKYSHEQYF
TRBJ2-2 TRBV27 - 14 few TGTGCCAGCACCTGGTCAGCGTACACCGGGGAGCTGTTTTTT CASTWSAYTGELFF
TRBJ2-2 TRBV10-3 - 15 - TGTGCCATCAGTGATCAACAGGTCAACACCGGGGAGCTGTTTTTT CAISDQQVNTGELFF
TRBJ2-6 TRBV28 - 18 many TGTGCCAGCAGCTCCCCCGGCAGGGGCGTCAAGGGGGCCAACGTCCTGACTTTC CASSSPGRGVKGANVLTF
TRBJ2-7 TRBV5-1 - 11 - TGCGCCAGCGTGGAGGGCGACGAGCAGTACTTC CASVEGDEQYF
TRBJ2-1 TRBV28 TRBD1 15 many TGTGCCAGCGAACAAGACAGGGGGCTAGGAAATGAGCAGTTCTTC CASEQDRGLGNEQFF
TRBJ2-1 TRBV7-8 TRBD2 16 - TGTGCCAGCAGCGCCTCACTAGCGGGGGGCGTGGGTGAGCAGTTCTTC CASSASLAGGVGEQFF
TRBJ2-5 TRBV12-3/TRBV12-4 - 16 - TGTGCCAGCAGTTTAGGGACAGTAGTGGGACAAGAGACCCAGTACTTC CASSLGTVVGQETQYF
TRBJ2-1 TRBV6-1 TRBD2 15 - TGTGCCAGCACCCTAGCGGGGGGGCCCCGCAATGAGCAGTTCTTC CASTLAGGPRNEQFF
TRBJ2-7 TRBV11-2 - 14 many TGTGCCAGCAGCCGGGGCGGATCTTCCTACGAGCAGTACTTC CASSRGGSSYEQYF
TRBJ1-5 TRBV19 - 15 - TGTGCCACATCTCTAAGCGGGATCCCCAATCAGCCCCAGCATTTT CATSLSGIPNQPQHF
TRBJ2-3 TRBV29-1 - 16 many TGCAGCGTGAGTCGGATTGGGGGCGCCTCCACAGATACGCAGTATTTT CSVSRIGGASTDTQYF
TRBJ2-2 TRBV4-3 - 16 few TGCGCCAGCAGCCAAGATCTGGGACTTAGGAACGGGGAGCTGTTTTTT CASSQDLGLRNGELFF
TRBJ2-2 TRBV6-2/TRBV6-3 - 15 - TGTGCCAGCAGTTACTCTATACGGGTCACCGGGGAGCTGTTTTTT CASSYSIRVTGELFF
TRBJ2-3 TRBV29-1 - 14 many TGCAGCGTGCTCCAGCTAGACTACACAGATACGCAGTATTTT CSVLQLDYTDTQYF
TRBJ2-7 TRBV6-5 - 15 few TGTGCCAGCAGTTACGGCAGGTCCATTTTCTACGAGCAGTACTTC CASSYGRSIFYEQYF